The rows below give T cell receptor beta chains drawn from one sample of a study of cytomegalovirus exposure and HLA in healthy donors. The assay was immunoSEQ multiplex PCR, and TCRdb's table has in-frame clones only and misses some. The table includes about 88,000 clones, roughly 96% detected once. The sample taken for sequencing was PBMCs. These TCRs come from a man aged 18 to 30 in good health and CMV-seronegative. Each CDR3 is given without its conserved first and last residue. The size entry is marked missing in some rows and otherwise reads once, few, many or a size class.

>-|TRBV7-2|TRBJ1-2
ASSLALVAGYT
>once|TRBV27|TRBJ2-1
ASSLGGVGEQF
>-|TRBV28|TRBJ2-7
ASRSSEGVWYEQY
>-|TRBV28|TRBJ2-7
ASSLTGQGVYEQY
>-|TRBV19|TRBJ2-3
ASHPLTAGGMDTQY
>once|TRBV6-1|TRBJ2-4
ASSAPRPGLKNIQY
>-|TRBV5-1|TRBJ2-1
ASSPTRGSGNEQF
>once|TRBV7-3|TRBJ2-3
ASSFQAGAEIDTQY
>-|TRBV2|TRBJ2-3
ASSEAPDSGRTDTQY
>-|TRBV15|TRBJ2-7
ATSPNRWGPPYEQY
>-|TRBV7-9|TRBJ1-1
ASSPYRGGSGTEAF
>-|TRBV18|TRBJ1-5
ASSPGQGAKPQH
>-|TRBV5-1|TRBJ2-7
ASSLGGENYEQY
>-|TRBV7-9|TRBJ1-2
ASRGGQDYGYT
>-|TRBV19|TRBJ1-3
ASSIDLAETT
>-|TRBV27|TRBJ2-3
ASSTPSGSGTDTQY
>-|TRBV5-1|TRBJ1-3
ASSLETGFSGNTIY
>-|TRBV5-8|TRBJ2-2
ASSQISGTSLVMGELF
>-|TRBV27|TRBJ2-2
ASSFWLAGGTGELF
>-|TRBV6-5|TRBJ2-7
ASHRGRAYNEQY
>-|TRBV5-1|TRBJ2-6
ASMTGSGANVLT
>-|TRBV19|TRBJ1-4
ASTARGREKLF